Sequencing of this T cell receptor beta chain was carried out in a study of blood T cell repertoires in COVID-19. Across the study: Specimens from acute and convalescent COVID-19 originated in the United States, Italy and Spain.

After removal of 4 bases from V and 15 bases from J, the junction contained 21 bases not matched to a gene. Germline V gives CDR1 SGHVS, CDR2 FQNEAQ. The CDR3 has 16 residues. The age range of participants was about 18 to 95 years, with residence in about two dozen US areas. Exposed enrollees encountered a COVID-19 case at some point within 2 weeks before study entry. Measured with immunoSEQ multiplex PCR; TCRdb has only the in-frame clones, and not every one. Among more than 110,000 clones, 84% were seen once, and the ten largest hold 1.5% to 2%. The source of this sequence is a woman in her late teens or twenties who had been exposed to COVID-19. The gene calls are TRBV7-8 and TRBJ2-1; 7 bases match TRBD2. Source material: PBMCs or T cells enriched from blood (not recorded which). The CDR3 sequence: CASSSKRGGSGIEWFF. In DNA form, the CDR3 reads TGTGCCAGCAGCTCCAAGAGGGGAGGGAGTGGCATTGAGTGGTTCTTC. Combining the CDR3 with reference TRBV7-8 and TRBJ2-1 gives the whole variable domain GAGVSQSPRYKVAKRGQDVALRCDPISGHVSLFWYQQALGQGPEFLTYFQNEAQLDKSGLPSDRFFAERPEGSVSTLKIQRTQQEDSAVYLCASSSKRGGSGIEWFFGPGTRLTVL.